The present T cell receptor beta chain was sequenced within a study of T cell repertoires in cytomegalovirus infection. On the study more broadly: HLA-B-restricted CMV epitopes that are well studied were used alongside recently identified HLA-C-restricted ones. Signatures in public TCR beta sequences pointed to both CMV infection and matching HLA type.

Study-level points and caveats: In two of eight donors, the top clonotype was HLA-C-restricted CMV-specific. The cumulative frequency of public TCR beta families identified carriers of CMV plus the relevant HLA.

TCRdb processed the reads anew with MiXCR; each CDR3 protein has one entry. The sample shows fewer than 850,000 distinct CDR3 sequences, just under 30% of them seen only once. Concerning this clonotype itself: Its matching antigen is unknown.

Germline CDR1 and CDR2: LNHDA and SQIVND (reference sequence). The ends were cut back, 3 bases at V and 4 bases at J, with 10 bases in the middle. CDR3 length equals 14 residues. The sequence came from a human donor in good health (CMV status not recorded). Some clones in this sample may be carry-over from other donors' samples. The V gene is TRBV19, the J gene TRBJ1-5, with D uncertain. The sample consisted of cultured CD8+ T cells from PBMCs, taken from culture after CMV antigen stimulation. The CDR3 region is CASSILVSNQPQHF. The CDR3 region has the DNA TGTGCCAGTAGTATTTTGGTCTCGAATCAGCCCCAGCATTTT.